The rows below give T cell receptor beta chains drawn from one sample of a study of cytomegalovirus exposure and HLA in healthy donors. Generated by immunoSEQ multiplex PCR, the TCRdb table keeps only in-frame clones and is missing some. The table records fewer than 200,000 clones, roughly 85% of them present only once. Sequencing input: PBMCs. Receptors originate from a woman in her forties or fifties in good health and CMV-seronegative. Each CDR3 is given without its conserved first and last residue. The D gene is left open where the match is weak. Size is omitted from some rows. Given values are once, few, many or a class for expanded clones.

CDR3: AISGTGLGNEQF
size: few
V: TRBV10-3
D: TRBD1

CDR3: ASSLEGLNTEAF
size: .
V: TRBV27
D: .

CDR3: ASSRGREVTEAF
size: .
V: TRBV7-2
D: .

CDR3: ASNAGTGRNNEQF
size: .
V: TRBV7-8
D: TRBD1

CDR3: ASSLRLSTNYGYT
size: .
V: TRBV7-2
D: .

CDR3: ASSQQTGADSPLH
size: .
V: TRBV5-1
D: TRBD1

CDR3: ASRTTGQGLGIDGYT
size: .
V: TRBV28
D: TRBD1

CDR3: ASSPTVRVSYEQY
size: .
V: TRBV7-9
D: .

CDR3: ASATGGRTEAF
size: .
V: TRBV6-1
D: TRBD1

CDR3: ASTPLGRGSPLH
size: .
V: TRBV19
D: .